This TCR beta chain was sequenced during a study of blood T cell repertoires in COVID-19. The CDR3 totals 15 residues. Germline values: CDR1 SEHNR, CDR2 FQNEAQ (reference sequence). Trimming took 6 bases from V and 2 from J; bases not matched to a gene: 7. The data were produced by immunoSEQ multiplex PCR, yet TCRdb's version contains in-frame clones alone and is incomplete. The profile shows roughly 350,000 clones, 85% to 90% of them singletons. V gene TRBV7-9 combines with J gene TRBJ2-7, with 10 bases identical to TRBD2. Sequenced: peripheral blood. The sequence came from a woman between 65 and 79 years old with COVID-19, enrolled during active disease. The CDR3 sequence: CASSGSGGPTYEQYF. DNA of the CDR3: TGTGCCAGCAGTGGTAGCGGGGGGCCAACCTACGAGCAGTACTTC.